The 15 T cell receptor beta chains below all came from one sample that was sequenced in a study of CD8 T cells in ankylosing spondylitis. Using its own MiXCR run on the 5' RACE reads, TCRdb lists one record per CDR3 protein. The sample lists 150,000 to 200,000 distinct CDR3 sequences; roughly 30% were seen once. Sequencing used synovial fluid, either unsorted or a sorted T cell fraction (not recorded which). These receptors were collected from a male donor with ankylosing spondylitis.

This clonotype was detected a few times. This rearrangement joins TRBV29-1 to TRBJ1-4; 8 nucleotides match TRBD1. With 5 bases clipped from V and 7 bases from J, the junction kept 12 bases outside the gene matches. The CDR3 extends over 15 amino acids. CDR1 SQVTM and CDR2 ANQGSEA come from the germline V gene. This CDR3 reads CSVLRGQGSGEKLFF. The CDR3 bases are TGCAGCGTTCTTCGAGGACAGGGTAGCGGTGAAAAACTGTTTTTT.

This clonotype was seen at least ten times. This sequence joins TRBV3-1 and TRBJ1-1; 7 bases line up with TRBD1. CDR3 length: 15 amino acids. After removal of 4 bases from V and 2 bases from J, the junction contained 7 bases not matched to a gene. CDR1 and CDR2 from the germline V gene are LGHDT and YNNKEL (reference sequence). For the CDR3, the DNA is TGTGCCAGCAGCCTCCAGACAGGGTCCAACACTGAAGCTTTCTTT. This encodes CASSLQTGSNTEAFF.

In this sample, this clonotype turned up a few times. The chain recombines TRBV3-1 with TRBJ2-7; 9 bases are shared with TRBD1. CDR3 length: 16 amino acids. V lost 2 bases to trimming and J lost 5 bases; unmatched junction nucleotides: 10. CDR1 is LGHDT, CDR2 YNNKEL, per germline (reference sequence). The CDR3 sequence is CASSQRAGQGVHEQYF. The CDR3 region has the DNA TGTGCCAGCAGCCAAAGGGCGGGACAGGGAGTTCACGAGCAGTACTTC.

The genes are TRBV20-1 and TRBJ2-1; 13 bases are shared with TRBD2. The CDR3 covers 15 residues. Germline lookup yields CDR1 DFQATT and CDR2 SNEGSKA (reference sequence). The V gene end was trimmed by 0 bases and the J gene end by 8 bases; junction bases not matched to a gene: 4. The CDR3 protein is CSARDRTSGSDEQFF. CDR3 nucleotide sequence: TGCAGTGCTAGAGACCGGACTAGCGGGAGTGATGAGCAGTTCTTC.

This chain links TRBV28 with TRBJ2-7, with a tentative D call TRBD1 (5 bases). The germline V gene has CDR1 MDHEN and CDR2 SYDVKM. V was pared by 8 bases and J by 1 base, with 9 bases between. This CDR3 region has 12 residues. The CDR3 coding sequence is TGTGCCAGCGTTGACAGTTCCTACGAGCAGTACTTC. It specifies CASVDSSYEQYF.

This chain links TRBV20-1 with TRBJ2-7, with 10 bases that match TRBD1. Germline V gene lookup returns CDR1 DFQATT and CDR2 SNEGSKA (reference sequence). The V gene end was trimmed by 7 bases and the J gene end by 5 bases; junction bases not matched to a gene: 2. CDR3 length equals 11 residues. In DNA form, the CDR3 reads TGCAGTGGGGACAGGGGCCACGAGCAGTACTTC. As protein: CSGDRGHEQYF.

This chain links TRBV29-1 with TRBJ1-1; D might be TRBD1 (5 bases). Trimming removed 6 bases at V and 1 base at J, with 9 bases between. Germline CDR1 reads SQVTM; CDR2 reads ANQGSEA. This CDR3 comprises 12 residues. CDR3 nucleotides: TGCAGCGTCAGCAGGGAGAACACTGAAGCTTTCTTT. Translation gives CSVSRENTEAFF.

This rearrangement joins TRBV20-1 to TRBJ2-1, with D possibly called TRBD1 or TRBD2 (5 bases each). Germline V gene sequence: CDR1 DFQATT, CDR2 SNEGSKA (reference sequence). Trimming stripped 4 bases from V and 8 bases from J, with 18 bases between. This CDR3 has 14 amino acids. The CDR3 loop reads CSAIPGSVGDEQFF. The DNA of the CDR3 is TGCAGTGCTATCCCCGGGTCAGTGGGGGATGAGCAGTTCTTC.

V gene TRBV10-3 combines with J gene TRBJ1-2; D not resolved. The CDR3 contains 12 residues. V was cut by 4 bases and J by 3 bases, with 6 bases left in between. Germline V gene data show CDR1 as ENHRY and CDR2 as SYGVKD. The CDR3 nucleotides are TGTGCCATCAGTGGCCTAGACTATGGCTACACCTTC. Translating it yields CAISGLDYGYTF.

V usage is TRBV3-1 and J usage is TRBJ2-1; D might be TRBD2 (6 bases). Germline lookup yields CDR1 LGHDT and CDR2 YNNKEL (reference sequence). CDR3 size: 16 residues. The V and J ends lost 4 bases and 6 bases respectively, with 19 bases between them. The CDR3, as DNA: TGTGCCAGCAGCCGGCAACCTGGCGGGGCCTCCAATGAGCAGTTCTTC. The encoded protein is CASSRQPGGASNEQFF.

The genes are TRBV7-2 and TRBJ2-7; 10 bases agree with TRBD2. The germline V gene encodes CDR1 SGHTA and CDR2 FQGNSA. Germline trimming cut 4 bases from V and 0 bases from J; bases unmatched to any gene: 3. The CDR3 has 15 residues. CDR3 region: CASSSVAGGSYEQYF. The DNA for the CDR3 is TGTGCCAGCAGCTCGGTAGCGGGAGGCTCCTACGAGCAGTACTTC.

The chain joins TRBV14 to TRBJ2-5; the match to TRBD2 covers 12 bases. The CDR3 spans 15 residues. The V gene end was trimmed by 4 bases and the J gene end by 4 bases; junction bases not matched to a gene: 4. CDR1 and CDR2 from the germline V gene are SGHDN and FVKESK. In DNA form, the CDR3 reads TGTGCCAGCAGCCTCTCGGGACTAGCGGGAGAGACCCAGTACTTC. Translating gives CASSLSGLAGETQYF.

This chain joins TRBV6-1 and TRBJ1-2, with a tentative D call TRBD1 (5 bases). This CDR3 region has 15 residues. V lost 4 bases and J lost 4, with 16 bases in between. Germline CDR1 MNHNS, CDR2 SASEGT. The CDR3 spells CASSVGDGTGYGYTF. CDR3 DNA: TGTGCCAGCAGTGTGGGAGATGGGACGGGCTATGGCTACACCTTC.

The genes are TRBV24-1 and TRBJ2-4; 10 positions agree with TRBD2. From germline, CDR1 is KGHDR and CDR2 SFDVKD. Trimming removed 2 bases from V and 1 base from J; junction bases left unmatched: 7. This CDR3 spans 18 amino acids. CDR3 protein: CATSDSAGGPKAKNIQYF. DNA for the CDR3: TGTGCCACCAGTGATTCAGCGGGAGGGCCCAAGGCCAAAAACATTCAGTACTTC.

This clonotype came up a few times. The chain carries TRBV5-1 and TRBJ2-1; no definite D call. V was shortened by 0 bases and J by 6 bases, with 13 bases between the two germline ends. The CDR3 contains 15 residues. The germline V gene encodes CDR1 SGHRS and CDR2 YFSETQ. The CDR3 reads CASSLAVATTNEQFF. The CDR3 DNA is TGCGCCAGCAGCTTGGCAGTAGCCACGACCAATGAGCAGTTCTTC. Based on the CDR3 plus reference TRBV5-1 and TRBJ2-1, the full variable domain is KAGVTQTPRYLIKTRGQQVTLSCSPISGHRSVSWYQQTPGQGLQFLFEYFSETQRNKGNFPGRFSGRQFSNSRSEMNVSTLELGDSALYLCASSLAVATTNEQFFGPGTRLTVL.